These 21 T cell receptor beta chains were sequenced from one sample in a study of identical twins. TCRdb reprocessed the 5' RACE reads with MiXCR, giving one entry per CDR3 protein. In the table there are approximately 190,000 distinct CDR3 sequences, more than 15% of which are singletons. The sample was also reused in another study, on T cells expressing NK-cell markers.

Sequenced sample: CD8+ T cells sorted from blood. These receptors all stem from a woman younger than 30 in good health.

This clonotype was counted a single time. The chain is built from TRBV12-5 and TRBJ2-2; D is unresolved. In germline, CDR1 is LGHNT, CDR2 FRNRAP. V was clipped by 2 bases and J by 4 bases, with 8 bases between them. This CDR3 spans 14 amino acids. The CDR3 sequence is CASGLNPTTGELFF. As DNA, the CDR3 is TGTGCTAGTGGTTTGAACCCTACCACCGGGGAGCTGTTTTTT.

This chain links TRBV4-1 with TRBJ2-7, with D maybe TRBD2 (6 bases). V lost 3 bases and J lost 5, with 8 bases in between. The CDR3 spans 12 residues. Germline V lookup: CDR1 MGHRA, CDR2 YSYEKL. CDR3 DNA: TGCGCCAGCAGCCAGGGAGGAGACGAGCAGTACTTC. Its protein product is CASSQGGDEQYF.

The chain uses TRBV14 and TRBJ2-7; the D gene is possibly TRBD1 (5 bases). Germline CDR1 is SGHDN and CDR2 is FVKESK. The CDR3 is made up of 12 amino acids. The germline V and J ends were trimmed by 3 bases and 7 bases, with 10 bases remaining between them. The chain's CDR3 is CASSHPNREQYF. DNA of the CDR3: TGTGCCAGCAGCCACCCTAACAGGGAGCAGTACTTC.

This chain connects TRBV6-1 to TRBJ1-1, with no clear D. Trimming took 2 bases from V and 12 from J, leaving 16 bases between them. CDR3 length: 13 residues. CDR1 is MNHNS and CDR2 is SASEGT in the germline V gene. CDR3 region: CASSEKGLSEPFF. The CDR3 nucleotides are TGTGCCAGCAGTGAAAAGGGCCTGTCGGAGCCTTTCTTT.

This chain connects TRBV20-1 to TRBJ2-3; 8 nucleotides agree with TRBD2. Germline loops: CDR1 DFQATT, CDR2 SNEGSKA (reference sequence). The CDR3 runs 16 residues. CDR3 DNA sequence: TGCAGGTGGGGGAGCGGGAGTAAGGTCGGCACAGATACGCAGTATTTT. Translated, it gives CRWGSGSKVGTDTQYF.

A few counts support this clonotype. This rearrangement joins TRBV29-1 to TRBJ2-7, with D possibly being TRBD1 (5 bases). The CDR3 extends over 13 amino acids. The V gene's germline CDR1 is SQVTM and CDR2 ANQGSEA. V lost 4 bases, J lost 1 base, and 11 bases lay in between. The CDR3 DNA sequence: TGCAGCGTTGGACAGCGTGATTCCTACGAGCAGTACTTC. Its protein is CSVGQRDSYEQYF.

This chain connects TRBV10-3 to TRBJ2-2, with 7 bases aligning to TRBD2. This CDR3 spans 16 amino acids. The V and J ends lost 6 bases and 5 bases, in that order; junction bases with no gene match: 12. From germline, CDR1 is ENHRY and CDR2 SYGVKD. CDR3 in DNA: TGTGCCATCAGACAGCGGGAAAAAAATAGTACCGGGGAGCTGTTTTTT. As protein: CAIRQREKNSTGELFF.

This clonotype was seen a handful of times. CDR3 sequence: CASSSTTGADTQYF. The DNA of the CDR3 is TGTGCCAGCAGCTCCACGACAGGGGCAGATACGCAGTATTTT. This sequence joins TRBV11-2 and TRBJ2-3; 8 nucleotides match TRBD1. CDR3 size: 14 residues. The germline gives CDR1 SGHAT, CDR2 FQNNGV. J gave up 4 bases and V 4 bases, and 4 bases lay outside the gene matches.

On this clonotype: This sequence may be a read error, since a much larger clone differs from it by one base. The chain employs TRBV10-2 and TRBJ2-1; D gene unclear. Between the trimmed V and J ends, which lost 7 bases and 10 bases, there was a span of 14 bases. The CDR3 runs 12 residues. From germline, CDR1 is WSHSY and CDR2 SAAADI. This CDR3 reads CASKGSRAEQFF. CDR3 nucleotides: TGCGCCAGCAAGGGATCTCGAGCCGAGCAGTTCTTC.

This clonotype was counted ten times or more. The chain links TRBV29-1 to TRBJ2-1; 9 bases are shared with TRBD2. Germline CDR1 and CDR2: SQVTM and ANQGSEA. With V trimmed by 6 bases and J by 9 bases, 6 bases remained unmatched. The CDR3 covers 12 residues. The CDR3 spells CSVLAGDFEQFF. CDR3 DNA sequence: TGCAGCGTGTTAGCGGGAGATTTTGAGCAGTTCTTC.

This clonotype came up a few times. This chain uses TRBV14 with TRBJ1-1; D is ambiguous. Germline CDR1 and CDR2: SGHDN and FVKESK. V dropped 1 base and J dropped 0 bases, with 12 bases sitting between them. This CDR3 comprises 16 residues. CDR3 loop: CASSQVVAEVNTEAFF. CDR3 nucleotide sequence: TGTGCCAGCAGCCAAGTAGTAGCGGAAGTGAACACTGAAGCTTTCTTT.

This clonotype was counted between two and nine times. The chain combines TRBV2 with TRBJ1-2; D is unclear. The CDR3 consists of 12 residues. Germline V gene sequence: CDR1 SNHLY, CDR2 FYNNEI. V lost 9 bases and J lost 0, with 8 bases in between. CDR3 DNA sequence: TGTGCCAGAAGAGGCGCTAACTATGGCTACACCTTC. Translating it yields CARRGANYGYTF.

The genes are TRBV6-5 and TRBJ2-7; possible D gene TRBD1, 6 bases. The CDR3 runs to 16 residues. The germline gives CDR1 MNHEY, CDR2 SVGAGI. Deletions cut 6 bases from V and 2 bases from J, with 20 bases between. The DNA for the CDR3 is TGTGCCAGCAGCCACTCTTTAGGGGGTGAAACCTACGAGCAGTACTTC. This sequence encodes CASSHSLGGETYEQYF.

This clonotype was counted only a few times. For the CDR3, the DNA is TGTGCCAGCAGTTTGGGGACAGGTTACAATGAGCAGTTCTTC. It specifies CASSLGTGYNEQFF. The J gene is TRBJ2-1, the V gene TRBV27; 8 nucleotides match TRBD1. CDR1 and CDR2 (germline): MNHEY, SMNVEV (reference sequence). The CDR3 is made up of 14 amino acids. The J segment lost 4 bases and the V segment lost 3 bases, leaving 2 bases of the junction unmatched.

The sample holds a few counts of this clonotype. The chain couples TRBV29-1 to TRBJ2-1; D could derive from TRBD1 or TRBD2 (5 bases each). V was clipped by 1 base and J by 8 bases, with 9 bases between them. There are 12 residues in the CDR3. Germline lookup yields CDR1 SQVTM and CDR2 ANQGSEA. The CDR3 loop reads CSVEGGSDEQFF. The DNA for the CDR3 is TGCAGCGTTGAAGGGGGGTCGGATGAGCAGTTCTTC.

This clonotype was seen ten or more times. In DNA form, the CDR3 reads TGTGCCAGCAGTTTAATAGGGGGGATCAACAATGAGCAGTTCTTC. Amino acids: CASSLIGGINNEQFF. This chain links TRBV12-3 or TRBV12-4 with TRBJ2-1; D possibly uses TRBD1 or TRBD2 (6 bases each). Between the trimmed V and J ends, which lost 2 bases and 5 bases, there was a span of 13 bases. The CDR3 has 15 amino acids.

There are a few counts of this clonotype. The chain's CDR3 is CASIDRGGRNTEAFF. For the CDR3, the DNA is TGTGCCAGCATCGACAGGGGGGGGAGAAACACTGAAGCTTTCTTT. This chain links TRBV7-9 with TRBJ1-1; 9 bases line up with TRBD1. This CDR3 is built from 15 residues. Germline V gives CDR1 SEHNR, CDR2 FQNEAQ (reference sequence). J gave up 2 bases and V 7 bases, and 8 bases lay outside the gene matches. The variable domain in full, completed from reference TRBV7-9 and TRBJ1-1, reads DTGVSQNPRHKITKRGQNVTFRCDPISEHNRLYWYRQTLGQGPEFLTYFQNEAQLEKSRLLSDRFSAERPKGSFSTLEIQRTEQGDSAMYLCASIDRGGRNTEAFFGQGTRLTVV.

The V and J genes are TRBV27 and TRBJ2-3, with D possibly matching TRBD2 (7 bases). Germline V gives CDR1 MNHEY, CDR2 SMNVEV (reference sequence). V lost 6 bases, J lost 4 bases, and 11 bases lay in between. The CDR3 runs 13 residues. The CDR3 bases are TGTGCCAGCAGCCGGGGGGCGGCAGATACGCAGTATTTT. Its protein product is CASSRGAADTQYF.

Ten or more counts support this clonotype. The V gene is TRBV12-3 or TRBV12-4, the J gene TRBJ1-5; 7 nucleotides line up with TRBD1. This CDR3 region has 16 residues. Trimming removed 6 bases from V and 4 bases from J; junction bases left unmatched: 12. The CDR3 reads CASSPSGGPLNQPQHF. The CDR3 region has the DNA TGTGCCAGCAGCCCGTCAGGGGGGCCCCTGAATCAGCCCCAGCATTTT.

The J gene is TRBJ2-7, the V gene TRBV9; D might be TRBD2 (7 bases). CDR1 SGDLS and CDR2 YYNGEE come from the germline V gene. Between the trimmed V and J ends, which lost 3 bases and 1 base, there was a span of 11 bases. This CDR3 is built from 14 residues. The CDR3 loop is CASSGGGGSYEQYF. CDR3 DNA: TGTGCCAGCAGCGGAGGGGGGGGTTCCTACGAGCAGTACTTC.

The gene calls are TRBV7-9 and TRBJ1-1; 7 nucleotides agree with TRBD1. After removal of 3 bases from V and 1 base from J, the junction contained 2 bases not matched to a gene. The CDR3 runs 14 residues. CDR1 and CDR2 from the germline V gene are SEHNR and FQNEAQ (reference sequence). In nucleotides, the CDR3 is TGTGCCAGCAGCTTCCAGGGGGGGAACACTGAAGCTTTCTTT. Protein product: CASSFQGGNTEAFF.